These 27 T cell receptor beta chains were sequenced from one sample in a study of T cell changes during pregnancy in multiple sclerosis. Measured with immunoSEQ multiplex PCR; TCRdb has only the in-frame clones, and not every one. The data hold roughly 93,000 clones, with about 92% observed a single time. The specimen was peripheral blood, collected after pregnancy. These receptors were obtained from a female donor with multiple sclerosis, enrolled in a pregnancy study.

As concerns this clone: The same CDR3 also results from other DNA sequences found in this sample. The chain uses TRBV27 and TRBJ2-1; 9 positions agree with TRBD2. Germline CDR1 and CDR2: MNHEY and SMNVEV (reference sequence). V lost 5 bases and J lost 0; bases outside the gene matches: 2. The CDR3 is 15 amino acids. CDR3: CASSLSGSSYNEQFF. The CDR3 nucleotides are TGTGCCAGCAGTCTTAGCGGGAGCTCCTACAATGAGCAGTTCTTC.

This sequence joins TRBV29-1 and TRBJ2-1, with 7 bases aligning to TRBD1. Germline assignment: CDR1 SQVTM and CDR2 ANQGSEA. V was pared by 3 bases and J by 8 bases, with 4 bases of the junction left unmatched. CDR3 length equals 12 residues. The CDR3 sequence is CSVDYRGHEQFF. The CDR3 DNA reads TGCAGCGTTGATTACAGGGGCCATGAGCAGTTCTTC.

This clone came up once. V usage is TRBV27 and J usage is TRBJ2-1; 9 bases agree with TRBD2. This CDR3 spans 16 amino acids. V was clipped by 3 bases and J by 7 bases; unmatched bases: 10. Germline CDR1 is MNHEY and CDR2 is SMNVEV (reference sequence). CDR3 amino acids: CASSLLAGEVGNEQFF. DNA of the CDR3: TGTGCCAGCAGTTTGTTAGCGGGAGAGGTTGGGAATGAGCAGTTCTTC.

The gene calls are TRBV4-1 and TRBJ1-1, with D hard to call. Germline CDR1 reads MGHRA; CDR2 reads YSYEKL. Trimming left V 2 bases short and J 4 bases short, with 11 bases between. This CDR3 is built from 14 residues. The CDR3 sequence: CASSQPLEGTEAFF. The CDR3, as DNA: TGCGCCAGCAGCCAACCCCTAGAAGGCACTGAAGCTTTCTTT.

The chain carries TRBV4-2 and TRBJ1-4; perhaps TRBD1 as D (5 bases). Germline values: CDR1 LGHNA, CDR2 YNFKEQ. The CDR3 has 16 amino acids. V lost 0 bases and J 8 bases, leaving 16 bases between the germline ends. CDR3 DNA: TGTGCCAGCAGCCAAGAAGGGTCGGGGGTCGGGGAAAAACTGTTTTTT. Protein sequence: CASSQEGSGVGEKLFF.

The chain links TRBV7-8 to TRBJ2-1, with 7 bases lining up with TRBD2. The CDR3 contains 16 residues. J gave up 8 bases and V 4 bases, and 14 bases lay outside the gene matches. CDR1 SGHVS and CDR2 FQNEAQ come from the germline V gene. CDR3 DNA: TGTGCCAGCAGCTCCCTCCGCGGGCGGGGGTTTCATGAGCAGTTCTTC. Translation gives CASSSLRGRGFHEQFF.

This clone was detected only a few times. V gene TRBV11-3 combines with J gene TRBJ2-2, with D possibly being TRBD2 (5 bases). Trimming removed 7 bases from V and 1 base from J, with 10 bases in between. The germline V gene has CDR1 SGHNT and CDR2 YENEEA. The CDR3 length is 14 residues. CDR3 region: CASTAGLNTGELFF. Here the CDR3 DNA reads TGTGCCAGCACCGCGGGCCTGAACACCGGGGAGCTGTTTTTT.

V usage is TRBV11-2 and J usage is TRBJ2-7, with D unresolved. Germline assignment: CDR1 SGHAT and CDR2 FQNNGV. CDR3 length: 14 amino acids. Trimming stripped 0 bases from V and 2 bases from J, with 8 bases between. CDR3 DNA sequence: TGTGCCAGCAGCTTAGACACCACAGCCTACGAGCAGTACTTC. Encoded protein: CASSLDTTAYEQYF.

The V and J genes are TRBV7-6 and TRBJ2-3; TRBD1 matches at 7 bases. This CDR3 region has 17 residues. Germline values: CDR1 SGHVS, CDR2 FNYEAQ. V trimming: 5 bases; J trimming: 1 base; junction bases outside the gene matches: 12. The DNA for the CDR3 is TGTGCCAGCAGCACCTTACCTCCAGGGGGTGGCACAGATACGCAGTATTTT. This codes for CASSTLPPGGGTDTQYF.

V gene TRBV6-6 combines with J gene TRBJ2-7, with D uncertain. V dropped 4 bases and J dropped 4 bases, with 11 bases sitting between them. Germline V lookup: CDR1 MNHNY, CDR2 SVGAGI (reference sequence). The CDR3 has 13 amino acids. The CDR3 loop reads CASSSRPLYEQYF. The CDR3 nucleotides read TGTGCCAGCAGTTCGAGGCCTCTTTACGAGCAGTACTTC.

Concerning this clone: Other DNA sequences within the sample encode an identical CDR3. The chain links TRBV6-6 to TRBJ2-5, with TRBD1 identical over 7 bases. V was clipped by 6 bases and J by 4 bases; unmatched bases: 2. Germline CDR1 MNHNY, CDR2 SVGAGI (reference sequence). The CDR3 has 12 amino acids. As DNA, the CDR3 is TGTGCCAGCAGACAGGGGCGAGAGACCCAGTACTTC. Translated: CASRQGRETQYF.

This clone turned up a few times. The rearrangement uses TRBV6-1 and TRBJ2-5; 7 positions match TRBD2. Trimming removed 3 bases from V and 2 bases from J; junction bases left unmatched: 6. The V gene's germline CDR1 is MNHNS and CDR2 SASEGT. This CDR3 region has 15 residues. CDR3 DNA sequence: TGTGCCAGCAGTGATGGACTAGGTACGCAAGAGACCCAGTACTTC. Translating gives CASSDGLGTQETQYF.

To note about this clone: This CDR3 is also generated by other DNA sequences in the sample. The chain joins TRBV7-9 to TRBJ1-3, with unresolved D. CDR3 length: 13 amino acids. Germline CDR1 and CDR2: SEHNR and FQNEAQ (reference sequence). V gave up 1 base and J gave up 4 bases, with 5 bases separating them. The CDR3 loop reads CASSLGGGNTIYF. For the CDR3, the DNA is TGTGCCAGCAGCTTAGGAGGAGGAAACACCATATATTTT.

This sequence joins TRBV19 and TRBJ1-1, with 12 bases lining up with TRBD1. Germline V gene lookup returns CDR1 LNHDA and CDR2 SQIVND (reference sequence). The trim removed 9 bases at V and 1 base at J, leaving 6 bases unmatched. The CDR3 sequence is 15 residues long. The CDR3 DNA is TGTGCCAGCCGGGACAGGGGGCGGGGGAACACTGAAGCTTTCTTT. Protein product: CASRDRGRGNTEAFF.

V gene TRBV4-2 combines with J gene TRBJ1-1, with unresolved D. Looked up from germline, CDR1 is LGHNA and CDR2 is YNFKEQ. V dropped 0 bases and J dropped 6 bases, with 11 bases sitting between them. The CDR3 is 14 amino acids. This CDR3 reads CASSQDRVDAEAFF. Here the CDR3 DNA reads TGTGCCAGCAGCCAAGATCGGGTAGACGCTGAAGCTTTCTTT.

This chain links TRBV29-1 with TRBJ1-3; no firm D call. This CDR3 has 12 amino acids. V was shortened by 3 bases and J by 5 bases, with 8 bases between the two germline ends. CDR1 and CDR2 (germline): SQVTM, ANQGSEA. The DNA for the CDR3 is TGCAGCGTTGAGGCAGATCGAAACACCATATATTTT. Its translation is CSVEADRNTIYF. Combining the CDR3 with reference TRBV29-1 and TRBJ1-3 gives the whole variable domain SAVISQKPSRDICQRGTSLTIQCQVDSQVTMMFWYRQQPGQSLTLIATANQGSEATYESGFVIDKFPISRPNLTFSTLTVSNMSPEDSSIYLCSVEADRNTIYFGEGSWLTVV.

This chain uses TRBV29-1 with TRBJ2-7; TRBD1 aligns across 9 bases. The CDR3 loop spans 13 amino acids. V lost 2 bases and J lost 5; bases outside the gene matches: 4. Germline V gene sequence: CDR1 SQVTM, CDR2 ANQGSEA. The CDR3 loop is CSVERWTGDEQYF. The CDR3 coding sequence is TGCAGCGTTGAAAGGTGGACAGGGGACGAGCAGTACTTC.

A single count supports this clone. Here the CDR3 reads CASRARGHLNTEAFF. In DNA, the CDR3 is TGTGCCAGCAGAGCCCGAGGACACCTGAACACTGAAGCTTTCTTT. V and J are TRBV6-5 and TRBJ1-1; TRBD1 might be the D (5 bases). The germline V and J ends were trimmed by 6 bases and 0 bases, with 14 bases remaining between them. The CDR3 has 15 residues. The V gene's germline CDR1 is MNHEY and CDR2 SVGAGI.

The chain couples TRBV18 to TRBJ1-5; the D gene is possibly TRBD1 (6 bases). Per germline, CDR1 KGHSH and CDR2 LQKENI. The ends were cut back, 1 base at V and 3 bases at J, with 7 bases in the middle. This CDR3 is 14 amino acids long. CDR3 nucleotides: TGTGCCAGCTCACCACAGGGGGTCAATCAGCCCCAGCATTTT. Translated, it gives CASSPQGVNQPQHF.

The table lists this clone with a count of one. The chain links TRBV5-5 to TRBJ1-2; TRBD1 agrees at 11 bases. J gave up 8 bases and V 4 bases, and 10 bases lay outside the gene matches. The CDR3 spans 15 residues. Germline V gene lookup returns CDR1 SGHKS and CDR2 YYEKEE (reference sequence). The CDR3 spells CASSLSGQGAGGYTF. CDR3 nucleotide sequence: TGTGCCAGCAGCCTATCAGGACAGGGGGCTGGAGGCTACACCTTC.

V is TRBV4-2 and J is TRBJ1-1, with D unresolved. Between the trimmed V and J ends, which lost 0 bases and 4 bases, there was a span of 15 bases. The germline V gene has CDR1 LGHNA and CDR2 YNFKEQ. CDR3 size: 16 residues. CDR3 residues: CASSQESAWAGTEAFF. In nucleotides, the CDR3 is TGTGCCAGCAGCCAAGAAAGTGCCTGGGCGGGCACTGAAGCTTTCTTT.

This clone was detected once. This chain joins TRBV11-2 and TRBJ2-1; 11 positions match TRBD2. The V segment lost 5 bases and the J segment 0 bases; nucleotides outside the gene matches: 6. This CDR3 comprises 17 residues. The V gene's germline CDR1 is SGHAT and CDR2 FQNNGV. CDR3 nucleotide sequence: TGTGCCAGCAGCCCTAATAGCGGGGGGGACTCCTACAATGAGCAGTTCTTC. This translates into CASSPNSGGDSYNEQFF.

This clone was counted a few times. The chain is built from TRBV10-3 and TRBJ2-2; D gene unclear. The germline CDR1 and CDR2 sequences are ENHRY and SYGVKD. V lost 4 bases and J 1 base, leaving 10 bases between the germline ends. The CDR3 loop spans 15 amino acids. The CDR3 here is CAISVSDMNTGELFF. The DNA of the CDR3 is TGTGCCATCAGTGTTTCCGACATGAACACCGGGGAGCTGTTTTTT.

The V gene is TRBV28, the J gene TRBJ2-7; 8 bases map to TRBD1. The J segment lost 3 bases and the V segment lost 3 bases, leaving 7 bases of the junction unmatched. This CDR3 is built from 15 residues. Germline CDR1 reads MDHEN; CDR2 reads SYDVKM. This chain's CDR3 is CASSFVGQGLYEQYF. CDR3 in DNA: TGTGCCAGCAGTTTCGTTGGACAGGGTCTCTACGAGCAGTACTTC.

The DNA of the CDR3 is TGTGCCTGGAGTTATGTCCTAAGTAACGAGCAGTACTTC. It specifies CAWSYVLSNEQYF. The chain combines TRBV30 with TRBJ2-7, with D hard to call. Trimming took off 2 bases at V and 5 bases at J, with 13 bases between the two ends. The CDR3 has 13 residues. Germline CDR1 reads GTSNPN; CDR2 reads SVGIG (reference sequence).

The chain recombines TRBV30 with TRBJ1-2; weak D call: TRBD1 (6 bases). The CDR3 runs to 17 residues. CDR1 and CDR2 (germline): GTSNPN, SVGIG (reference sequence). V was trimmed by 0 bases and J by 2 bases, leaving 19 bases between them. The CDR3 is CAWSVSGGGWVNYGYTF. The CDR3 DNA reads TGTGCCTGGAGTGTATCTGGTGGGGGCTGGGTAAACTATGGCTACACCTTC.

In this sample, this clone turned up once. This chain connects TRBV6-1 to TRBJ1-6, with D possibly TRBD1 on 5 matching bases. Between the trimmed V and J ends, which lost 6 bases and 9 bases, there was a span of 15 bases. CDR1 and CDR2 (germline): MNHNS, SASEGT. This CDR3 comprises 14 residues. CDR3 DNA: TGTGCCAGCAGACGTTTGATTCAGGGTTCACCCCTCCACTTT. It encodes CASRRLIQGSPLHF.